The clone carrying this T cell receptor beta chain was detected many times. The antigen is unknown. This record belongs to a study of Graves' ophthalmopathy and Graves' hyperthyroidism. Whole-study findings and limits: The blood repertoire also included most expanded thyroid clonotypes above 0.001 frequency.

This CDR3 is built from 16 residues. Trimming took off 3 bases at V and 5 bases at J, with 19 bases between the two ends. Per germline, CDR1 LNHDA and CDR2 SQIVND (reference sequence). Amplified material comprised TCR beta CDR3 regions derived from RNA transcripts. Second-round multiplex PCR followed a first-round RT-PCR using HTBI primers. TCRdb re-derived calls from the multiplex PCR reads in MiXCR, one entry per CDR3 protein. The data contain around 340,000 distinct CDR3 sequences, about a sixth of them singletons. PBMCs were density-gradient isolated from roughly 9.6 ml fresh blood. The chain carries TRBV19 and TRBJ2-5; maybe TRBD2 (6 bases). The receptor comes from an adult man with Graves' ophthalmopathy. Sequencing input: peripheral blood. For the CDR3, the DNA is TGTGCCAGTAGTATTCTCGGGACTCGGGCCGGGGAGACCCAGTACTTC. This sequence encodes CASSILGTRAGETQYF.